These T cell receptor beta chains were read from a single sample in a study of regulatory T cells in long-lasting Graves disease. TCRdb passed the multiplex PCR reads through MiXCR, listing each CDR3 protein once. This table holds 350,000 to 500,000 distinct CDR3 sequences, 12% to 15% found once. The data were also submitted as part of a second study, on T cells in Graves' hyperthyroidism and ophthalmopathy.

The sample was peripheral blood mononuclear cells (PBMCs), taken at new diagnosis, from a patient treated with antithyroid drugs. All receptors come from a woman aged 45 to 65 with Graves disease. CDR3s include the opening cysteine and the closing phenylalanine or tryptophan. The D gene is left open where the match is weak. A clone size is listed for some rows: how often the clone was seen (once, few, many), or a class if it is expanded.

cdr3_length d_call j_call v_call clone_size cdr3_aa cdr3_nt
15 TRBD2 TRBJ2-7 TRBV5-1 - CASRGVSGRVYEQYF TGCGCCAGCAGAGGGGTGAGCGGGAGAGTCTACGAGCAGTACTTC
14 - TRBJ1-2 TRBV5-4 few CASSFGGLDYGYTF TGTGCCAGCAGCTTCGGGGGGCTAGACTATGGCTACACCTTC
16 TRBD2 TRBJ2-1 TRBV28 many CASSGTSGSSYNEQFF TGTGCCAGCAGCGGGACTAGCGGGAGCTCCTACAATGAGCAGTTCTTC
14 - TRBJ1-5 TRBV25-1 many CASSERNSGQPQHF TGTGCCAGCAGTGAACGTAATTCAGGTCAGCCCCAGCATTTT
12 - TRBJ2-3 TRBV28 many CARSSSTDTQYF TGTGCCAGGAGTTCCTCCACAGATACGCAGTATTTT
13 - TRBJ2-7 TRBV9 many CASSPGPWYEQYF TGTGCCAGCAGCCCTGGCCCCTGGTACGAGCAGTACTTC
15 - TRBJ1-1 TRBV6-5 many CASSYSPRGNTEAFF TGTGCCAGCAGTTACTCGCCAAGGGGGAACACTGAAGCTTTCTTT
13 - TRBJ1-4 TRBV2 many CATAMGGNEKLFF TGTGCCACAGCCATGGGGGGGAATGAAAAACTGTTTTTT
15 - TRBJ2-3 TRBV5-1 many CASSLMTSSTDTQYF TGCGCCAGCAGCTTGATGACATCTAGCACAGATACGCAGTATTTT
15 - TRBJ2-7 TRBV5-1 many CASSSIDRTLTEQYF TGCGCCAGCAGCTCGATAGACAGGACCCTAACCGAGCAGTACTTC
14 - TRBJ1-4 TRBV9 - CASSIDTPGDKLFF TGTGCCAGCAGCATCGACACCCCCGGAGACAAACTGTTTTTT
16 TRBD1 TRBJ1-3 TRBV5-1 few CASSSGQVWSGNTIYF TGCGCCAGCAGCAGCGGACAGGTCTGGTCTGGAAACACCATATATTTT
14 - TRBJ1-1 TRBV5-1 few CASSLARGYDEAFF TGCGCCAGCAGCTTGGCCCGGGGATATGATGAAGCTTTCTTT
18 - TRBJ2-4 TRBV5-1 - CASSFGGISGWTKNIQYF TGCGCCAGCAGCTTTGGAGGGATCTCGGGATGGACCAAAAACATTCAGTACTTC
12 - TRBJ2-1 TRBV30 many CAWRGNWDEQFF TGTGCCTGGAGGGGTAATTGGGATGAGCAGTTCTTC
15 - TRBJ1-5 TRBV18 - CASSREDSAGQPQHF TGTGCCAGCTCACGAGAGGACAGTGCGGGTCAGCCCCAGCATTTT
14 - TRBJ1-1 TRBV5-1 - CASSRGVENTEAFF TGCGCCAGCAGCCGGGGGGTAGAGAACACTGAAGCTTTCTTT
16 TRBD2 TRBJ2-2 TRBV5-1 - CASSTGLAGNTGELFF TGCGCCAGCAGCACTGGACTAGCGGGAAACACCGGGGAGCTGTTTTTT
16 TRBD2 TRBJ2-7 TRBV5-1 - CASSLRPGLASYEQYF TGCGCCAGCAGCTTGCGGCCGGGACTAGCGTCCTACGAGCAGTACTTC
13 - TRBJ2-3 TRBV11-2 many CASSLDPTDTQYF TGTGCCAGCAGCTTAGACCCAACAGATACGCAGTATTTT
17 - TRBJ2-3 TRBV4-2 - CASSPSPGASVTDTQYF TGTGCCAGCAGCCCCTCTCCCGGGGCCTCGGTCACAGATACGCAGTATTTT
15 TRBD2 TRBJ2-3 TRBV10-2 - CASSPIAGSTDTQYF TGCGCCAGCAGTCCCATAGCGGGAAGCACAGATACGCAGTATTTT
13 - TRBJ2-7 TRBV20-1 - CSARDGLPYEQYF TGCAGTGCTAGAGATGGTCTTCCCTACGAGCAGTACTTC
15 - TRBJ1-2 TRBV28 many CASREAATLVDGYTF TGTGCCAGCAGGGAGGCCGCCACCCTGGTAGACGGCTACACCTTC
13 TRBD1 TRBJ2-5 TRBV5-1 few CASSVDRVETQYF TGCGCCAGCAGTGTGGACAGGGTAGAGACCCAGTACTTC
15 TRBD2 TRBJ2-1 TRBV9 - CASSVESGSKNEQFF TGTGCCAGCAGCGTAGAAAGCGGGAGTAAAAATGAGCAGTTCTTC
17 TRBD1 TRBJ2-2 TRBV7-3 many CASSLRTGGANTGELFF TGTGCCAGCAGCTTAAGGACAGGGGGCGCGAACACCGGGGAGCTGTTTTTT
14 - TRBJ1-1 TRBV7-3 many CASSLTFGDTEAFF TGTGCCAGCAGCTTAACGTTCGGTGACACTGAAGCTTTCTTT
14 TRBD1 TRBJ2-4 TRBV3-1 once CASSPLLGQGVKFF TGTGCCAGCAGCCCCCTACTTGGACAGGGCGTGAAGTTCTTC
17 - TRBJ2-5 TRBV7-6 - CASSLVYVTGRLETQYF TGTGCCAGCAGCTTAGTTTACGTAACAGGGAGGTTGGAGACCCAGTACTTC
14 - TRBJ1-5 TRBV11-2 many CASSLAGPFGPQHF TGTGCCAGCAGCTTAGCAGGGCCGTTCGGGCCCCAGCATTTT
15 TRBD1 TRBJ2-7 TRBV5-6 many CASSGGTGGGYEQYF TGTGCCAGCAGCGGAGGGACAGGTGGAGGCTACGAGCAGTACTTC
17 TRBD2 TRBJ2-7 TRBV5-1 few CASSLAPAGGLPYEQYF TGCGCCAGCAGCTTGGCCCCAGCGGGGGGGCTCCCTTACGAGCAGTACTTC
16 TRBD2 TRBJ2-1 TRBV5-1 many CASSPAGTSGSNEQFF TGCGCCAGCAGCCCCGCCGGGACTAGCGGGAGTAATGAGCAGTTCTTC
17 TRBD2 TRBJ2-7 TRBV11-2 many CASSLDHTGLAGYEQYF TGTGCCAGCAGCTTAGATCATACCGGACTAGCCGGCTACGAGCAGTACTTC
16 - TRBJ2-2 TRBV9 - CASSPPSGGITGELFF TGTGCCAGCAGCCCCCCAAGTGGTGGGATCACCGGGGAGCTGTTTTTT
14 TRBD2 TRBJ2-7 TRBV25-1 few CASSEQGLAAEQYF TGTGCCAGCAGTGAACAAGGACTAGCGGCTGAGCAGTACTTC
16 TRBD2 TRBJ2-7 TRBV28 many CASSPTLAGGPYEQYF TGTGCCAGCAGTCCCACCTTAGCGGGAGGGCCCTACGAGCAGTACTTC
15 - TRBJ2-7 TRBV28 few CASSLLELGSYEQYF TGTGCCAGCAGTTTGTTGGAGCTGGGGTCCTACGAGCAGTACTTC
16 - TRBJ1-2 TRBV5-1 few CASRRGGTPSNYGYTF TGCGCCAGCAGGAGGGGAGGTACCCCATCGAATTATGGCTACACCTTC
15 - TRBJ2-2 TRBV30 few CAWASGVANTGELFF TGTGCCTGGGCTTCAGGCGTCGCGAACACCGGGGAGCTGTTTTTT
12 - TRBJ2-3 TRBV6-1 few CASRAPGDTQYF TGTGCCAGCAGGGCCCCGGGTGATACGCAGTATTTT
16 - TRBJ2-2 TRBV28 - CASSREQGRDTGELFF TGTGCCAGCAGTCGAGAACAGGGGAGGGACACCGGGGAGCTGTTTTTT
15 - TRBJ1-5 TRBV28 many CASSLPVVQGPPQHF TGTGCCAGCAGTTTACCTGTGGTACAGGGCCCGCCCCAGCATTTT
12 - TRBJ2-3 TRBV5-1 many CASYDSTDTQYF TGCGCCAGCTACGATAGCACAGATACGCAGTATTTT
13 TRBD2 TRBJ2-1 TRBV20-1 - CSARPSGYNEQFF TGCAGTGCTAGACCTAGCGGCTACAATGAGCAGTTCTTC
14 TRBD2 TRBJ2-1 TRBV14 - CASSQDREGPEQFF TGTGCCAGCAGCCAAGATCGGGAGGGCCCTGAGCAGTTCTTC
14 TRBD1 TRBJ1-2 TRBV6-1 many CASTTTGGNYGYTF TGTGCCAGCACCACAACAGGGGGCAACTATGGCTACACCTTC
10 - TRBJ2-1 TRBV28 many CASGHNEQFF TGTGCCAGCGGCCACAATGAGCAGTTCTTC
15 TRBD1 TRBJ1-1 TRBV2 medium-sized CASTMTGGVNTEAFF TGTGCCAGCACCATGACAGGGGGGGTGAACACTGAAGCTTTCTTT
13 - TRBJ1-1 TRBV19 - CASSATANAEAFF TGTGCCAGTAGTGCAACAGCGAACGCTGAAGCTTTCTTT
16 TRBD2 TRBJ2-1 TRBV20-1 once CSANPGLAGFYNEQFF TGCAGTGCTAATCCGGGACTAGCGGGATTTTACAATGAGCAGTTCTTC
16 TRBD2 TRBJ2-1 TRBV29-1 few CSVEPTGLAGYNEQFF TGCAGCGTTGAACCTACGGGACTAGCGGGGTACAATGAGCAGTTCTTC